This T cell receptor (beta chain) was recovered during a study of OX40 agonist ivuxolimab in advanced cancers. As for the study in general: Patients were dosed with the agonistic anti-OX40 (CD134) antibody ivuxolimab.

Germline V gene lookup returns CDR1 SGHTS and CDR2 YDEGEE. The V and J ends lost 1 base and 5 bases respectively, with 12 bases between them. The CDR3 extends over 14 amino acids. Regarding the study as a whole: The study observed clonal expansion of CD4+ and CD8+ blood T cells by week 6 at 0.1 to 3.0 mg/kg.

Sequencing was performed with immunoSEQ multiplex PCR; in TCRdb, only in-frame clones are kept and a portion is missing. The repertoire includes 90,000 to 100,000 clones, around 85% of them detected once, and more than 0.8% sits in the top ten. On this clone: Its antigen remains unknown.

Sequencing used CD4+ or CD8+ T cells sorted from blood, obtained in a trial of the OX40 agonist ivuxolimab. This chain uses TRBV5-8 with TRBJ1-1; no clear D gene. This sequence was found in an adult with an advanced solid tumor such as melanoma, head and neck, liver or kidney cancer. The CDR3 DNA sequence: TGTGCCAGCAGCTTGTACTCTACGGGGACTGAAGCTTTCTTT. This codes for CASSLYSTGTEAFF.